These T cell receptor beta chains were read from a single sample in a study of cytomegalovirus exposure and HLA in healthy donors. Data came from immunoSEQ multiplex PCR; TCRdb stores just in-frame clones and leaves some out. The repertoire holds approximately 210,000 clones, with 85% to 90% as singletons. Sequencing was performed on PBMCs. Receptors were obtained from a woman between 18 and 29 years old in good health and CMV-seronegative. Both conserved end residues are part of each CDR3. A D gene is named only where the DNA matches it firmly. Where a row states a size, it is once, few, many or the class of an expanded clone; other rows omit it.

TRBV19	NA	TRBJ1-5	TRBD1	TGTGCCAGTAGGAAACAGGGGGCGAGAGGGCAGCCCCAGCATTTT	CASRKQGARGQPQHF
TRBV30	once	TRBJ2-1	NA	TGTGCCTGGAGTGTAGGGGGGGGCGCTGAAAGACCTAAGCTGGATGAGCAGTTCTTC	CAWSVGGGAERPKLDEQFF
TRBV7-6	NA	TRBJ2-1	NA	TGTGCCAGCAGCTTAGGGCACGAGCAGTTCTTC	CASSLGHEQFF
TRBV29-1	NA	TRBJ2-7	NA	TGCAGCGTGGGGGACAACTGGCGTTACGAGCAGTACTTC	CSVGDNWRYEQYF
TRBV10-2	NA	TRBJ2-7	NA	TGCGCCAGCAGTGATGGACACCTATCCTACGAGCAGTACTTC	CASSDGHLSYEQYF
TRBV11-3	NA	TRBJ2-3	NA	TGTGCCAGCAGCCACGGGGAAACTAGCTACGATACGCAGTATTTT	CASSHGETSYDTQYF
TRBV23-1	NA	TRBJ1-2	NA	TGCGCCAGCAGTCAATGGCCTTCCTGGCAGAACTATGGCTACACCTTC	CASSQWPSWQNYGYTF
TRBV4-1	once	TRBJ2-1	TRBD2	TGCGCCAGCAGCCAACTCTTCGGACTAGCGGGAGATGAGCAGTTCTTC	CASSQLFGLAGDEQFF
TRBV5-1	NA	TRBJ2-7	NA	TGCGCCAGCAGCTTCGACAGCACCTACGAGCAGTACTTC	CASSFDSTYEQYF
TRBV7-9	NA	TRBJ2-7	NA	TGTGCCAGCAGCCCTGGAACAGGATACTCCTACGAGCAGTACTTC	CASSPGTGYSYEQYF
TRBV6-5	NA	TRBJ1-4	NA	TGTGCCAGCAGTACAGGGTATATCGAAAAACTGTTTTTT	CASSTGYIEKLFF
TRBV5-1	NA	TRBJ2-3	NA	TGCGCCAGCAGCTTGGAGGTCAGGGGCACAGATACGCAGTATTTT	CASSLEVRGTDTQYF
TRBV27	once	TRBJ2-7	TRBD1	TGTGCCAGCCGTACGTATACAGGGGTTCCCCACGAGCAGTACTTC	CASRTYTGVPHEQYF
TRBV7-3	NA	TRBJ1-1	NA	TGTGCCAGCAGCTTAAACCCAGGGTCTAACACTGAAGCTTTCTTT	CASSLNPGSNTEAFF
TRBV4-2	NA	TRBJ2-2	NA	TGTGCCAGCAGCCAAGATGCGTCGAGAATGGACACCGGGGAGCTGTTTTTT	CASSQDASRMDTGELFF
TRBV7-8	NA	TRBJ2-5	NA	TGTGCCAGCAGCTTTCTTGCTAGTCAGGGGCCGCGAGAGACCCAGTACTTC	CASSFLASQGPRETQYF
TRBV5-1	few	TRBJ2-1	TRBD1	TGCGCCAGCAGCTTTGACAGGGGCAATGAGCAGTTCTTC	CASSFDRGNEQFF
TRBV19	NA	TRBJ2-7	NA	TGTGCCACTGGGACAATATACGAGCAGTACTTC	CATGTIYEQYF
TRBV19	NA	TRBJ2-7	TRBD2	TGTGCCAGTAGTACTACTAGCGGGAGGGCCAAGATCGACGAGCAGTACTTC	CASSTTSGRAKIDEQYF
TRBV11-2	NA	TRBJ1-1	NA	TGTGCCAGCAGCCCACAACAGGGAATGATGAACACTGAAGCTTTCTTT	CASSPQQGMMNTEAFF
TRBV29-1	NA	TRBJ2-1	NA	TGCAGCGTTGACTTTTGGTTGTCAGGGGCAGGTTTGTACAATGAGCAGTTCTTC	CSVDFWLSGAGLYNEQFF
TRBV2	NA	TRBJ2-3	TRBD2	TGTGCCAGCAGTGAGTTTCGGGGGGGGAGCACAGATACGCAGTATTTT	CASSEFRGGSTDTQYF
TRBV27	NA	TRBJ2-1	NA	TGTGCCAGCGCCCCGGAGGAGTTCTTC	CASAPEEFF
TRBV4-3	NA	TRBJ2-6	NA	TGCGCCAGCAGCGACAGGACTGGGGCCAACGTCCTGACTTTC	CASSDRTGANVLTF
TRBV4-1	NA	TRBJ2-5	NA	TGCGCCAGTGCGGATCCGCGGGCGGCAGACCAAGAGACCCAGTACTTC	CASADPRAADQETQYF
TRBV4-3	NA	TRBJ1-2	NA	TGCGCCAGCAGCCAAGATCGGGGGGGATATGGCTACACCTTC	CASSQDRGGYGYTF
TRBV11-2	once	TRBJ1-2	NA	TGTGCCAGCAGCCCGGACAGCCAGTATGGCTACACCTTC	CASSPDSQYGYTF
TRBV10-3	NA	TRBJ1-4	NA	TGTGCCCCCCAGGCACCGCTAAATGAAAAACTGTTTTTT	CAPQAPLNEKLFF
TRBV27	NA	TRBJ1-1	NA	TGTGCCAGCAGAGCGACAGAGAACACTGAAGCTTTCTTT	CASRATENTEAFF
TRBV27	NA	TRBJ2-1	TRBD2	TGTGCCAGCAGTTTCCGAGGCCCTAGCGGGAGTCCCCCTTACAATGAGCAGTTCTTC	CASSFRGPSGSPPYNEQFF
TRBV5-5	NA	TRBJ2-7	NA	TGTGCCAGCAGCTTGGGACTCACCTACGAGCAGTACTTC	CASSLGLTYEQYF
TRBV18	NA	TRBJ2-7	TRBD1	TGTGCCAGCTCACCAGAGACAGGGAACGAGCAGTACTTC	CASSPETGNEQYF
TRBV7-9	NA	TRBJ2-7	TRBD1	TGTGCCAGCAGCGTATTAACAGGGGTTGTGGGCGAGCAGTACTTC	CASSVLTGVVGEQYF
TRBV5-1	NA	TRBJ2-1	NA	TGCGCCAGCAGCCCCCCCCTCGGGAATCGCTACAATGAGCAGTTCTTC	CASSPPLGNRYNEQFF
TRBV2	NA	TRBJ2-1	NA	TGTGCCAGCAGTTCCCAGGGTTCGATTTTTAATGAGCAGTTCTTC	CASSSQGSIFNEQFF
TRBV10-2	NA	TRBJ2-2	NA	TGCGCCAGCAGTGAGTTCCAGCGGAGCACCGGGGAGCTGTTTTTT	CASSEFQRSTGELFF
TRBV13	NA	TRBJ2-7	TRBD1	TGTGCCAGCAGCTCGGGACAGGGCTACGAGCAGTACTTC	CASSSGQGYEQYF
TRBV29-1	NA	TRBJ2-5	TRBD1	TGCAGCGTTCTTTGGACAGGGGGGGAGACCCAGTACTTC	CSVLWTGGETQYF
TRBV28	NA	TRBJ1-1	TRBD1	TGTGCCAGTCTTTTCGGGACAGGGGGAAGAGAAGCTTTCTTT	CASLFGTGGREAFF
TRBV6-4	NA	TRBJ1-2	TRBD1	TGTGCCAGCAGTGAAGAAGTGGGACAGGGGTATGGCTACACCTTC	CASSEEVGQGYGYTF
TRBV7-9	NA	TRBJ1-5	TRBD1	TGTGCCAGCAGCGCCCGGGACAGGGTGGCGGATCAGCCCCAGCATTTT	CASSARDRVADQPQHF
TRBV7-8	NA	TRBJ2-1	TRBD2	TGTGCCAGCAGCTTATCTGGGCGGGAGCAGTACAATGAGCAGTTCTTC	CASSLSGREQYNEQFF
TRBV5-1	few	TRBJ1-5	TRBD1	TGCGCCAGCAGCCCGACAGGGGATCAGCCCCAGCATTTT	CASSPTGDQPQHF
TRBV2	NA	TRBJ1-5	NA	TGTGCCAGCAGTGACGACCAGGGAAATCAGCCCCAGCATTTT	CASSDDQGNQPQHF
TRBV21-1	NA	TRBJ2-7	NA	TGTGCCAGCGAGACTAGCGGACCAATCTCCTACGAGCAGTACTTC	CASETSGPISYEQYF
TRBV6-6	NA	TRBJ2-2	TRBD2	TGTGCCAGCAGTTACGGCGGGGGGCTCGCCGGGGAGCTGTTTTTT	CASSYGGGLAGELFF